This TCR beta chain is drawn from a study of tumor and adjacent non-tumor tissue in lung cancer. For the study at large: There were some 12 adenocarcinoma, 2 squamous cell carcinoma and 1 small cell lung cancer cases. Each sample yielded around 4 million productive TCRbeta reads on average.

Germline V lookup: CDR1 SGHDN, CDR2 FVKESK. Deletions cut 5 bases from V and 16 bases from J, with 24 bases between. There are 14 residues in the CDR3. Three rounds of nested PCR, following a modified ARM-PCR protocol, produced the TCRbeta library. TCRdb processed the multiplex PCR reads anew with MiXCR; each CDR3 protein has one entry. The table includes over 85,000 distinct CDR3 sequences, 84% detected once. The template was RNA from unsorted bulk tissue. Donors were chemotherapy-naive, newly diagnosed lung cancer surgical patients in China, August–late 2014. The rearrangement links TRBV14 to TRBJ2-1; D gene ambiguous. The source is a man between 70 and 80 years old with non-small cell lung cancer. The sequenced sample consisted of lung tumor tissue. The DNA for the CDR3 is TGTGCCAGCAGCATCCAAGGCCCTTACAATGATCACTTCTTC. This gives the protein CASSIQGPYNDHFF.